Sequencing of this T cell receptor (beta chain) was carried out in a study of CD8+ T cells in alopecia areata. Overall study: Among treated patients, oral tofacitinib was administered at 5 to 10 mg twice daily.

Trimming stripped 2 bases from V and 5 bases from J, with 3 bases between. This CDR3 contains 10 residues. CDR1 GTSNPN and CDR2 SVGIG come from the germline V gene (reference sequence). As regards this clone: Its matching antigen is unknown.

It was cDNA, reverse transcribed from extracted RNA, that served as the sequencing template. Measured with immunoSEQ multiplex PCR; TCRdb has only the in-frame clones, and not every one. This table holds 100,000 to 150,000 clones, 61% found once. Sample treatment: oral pan-JAK inhibitor, 5-10 mg twice daily. Findings and limits, study-wide: TCRs were shared less clearly across patients than in mice, possibly for HLA-related reasons. Especially in alopecia totalis/universalis, lesional scalp showed greater clonality than normal scalp did.

This specimen consisted of CD4+ T cells sorted from blood, obtained at week 4, from a patient treated with tofacitinib. This sequence joins TRBV30 and TRBJ1-2, with unresolved D. This receptor was taken from a human donor with alopecia areata. CDR3 coding DNA: TGTGCCTGGAGTAATTATGGCTACACCTTC. Its translation is CAWSNYGYTF.